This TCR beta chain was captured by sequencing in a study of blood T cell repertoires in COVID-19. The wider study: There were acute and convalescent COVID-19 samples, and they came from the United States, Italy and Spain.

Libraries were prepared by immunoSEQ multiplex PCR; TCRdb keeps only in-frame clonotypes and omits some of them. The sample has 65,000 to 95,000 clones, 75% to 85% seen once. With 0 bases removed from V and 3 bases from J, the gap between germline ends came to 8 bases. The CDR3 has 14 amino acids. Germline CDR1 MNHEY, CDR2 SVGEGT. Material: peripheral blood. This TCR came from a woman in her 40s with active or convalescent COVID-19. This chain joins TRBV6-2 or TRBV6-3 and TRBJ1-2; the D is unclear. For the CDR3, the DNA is TGTGCCAGCAGTTACTCATGGCAGGACTATGGCTACACCTTC. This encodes CASSYSWQDYGYTF.